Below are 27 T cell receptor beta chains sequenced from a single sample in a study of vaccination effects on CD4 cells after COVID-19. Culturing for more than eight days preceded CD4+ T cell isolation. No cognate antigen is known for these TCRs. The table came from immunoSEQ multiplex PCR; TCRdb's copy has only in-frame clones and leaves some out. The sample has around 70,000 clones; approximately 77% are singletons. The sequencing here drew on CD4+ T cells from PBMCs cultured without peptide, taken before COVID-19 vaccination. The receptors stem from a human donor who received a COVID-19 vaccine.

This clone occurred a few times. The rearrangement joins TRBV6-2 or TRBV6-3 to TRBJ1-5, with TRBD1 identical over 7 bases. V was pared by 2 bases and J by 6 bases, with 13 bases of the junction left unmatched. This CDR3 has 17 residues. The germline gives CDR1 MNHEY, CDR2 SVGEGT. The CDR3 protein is CASSYTQTGAVPQPQHF. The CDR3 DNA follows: TGTGCCAGCAGTTACACACAAACAGGGGCGGTCCCTCAGCCCCAGCATTTT.

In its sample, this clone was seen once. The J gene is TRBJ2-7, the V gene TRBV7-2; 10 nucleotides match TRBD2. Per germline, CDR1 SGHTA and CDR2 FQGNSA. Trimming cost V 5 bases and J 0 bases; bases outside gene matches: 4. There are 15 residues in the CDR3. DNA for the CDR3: TGTGCCAGCAGCACACTAGCGGGGAGCTCCTACGAGCAGTACGTC. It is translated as CASSTLAGSSYEQYV.

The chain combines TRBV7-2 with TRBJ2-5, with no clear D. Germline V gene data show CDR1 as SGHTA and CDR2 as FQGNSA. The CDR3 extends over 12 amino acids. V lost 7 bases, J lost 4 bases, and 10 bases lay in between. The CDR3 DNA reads TGTGCCAGCACCCGCTATGGAGAGACCCAGTACTTC. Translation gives CASTRYGETQYF.

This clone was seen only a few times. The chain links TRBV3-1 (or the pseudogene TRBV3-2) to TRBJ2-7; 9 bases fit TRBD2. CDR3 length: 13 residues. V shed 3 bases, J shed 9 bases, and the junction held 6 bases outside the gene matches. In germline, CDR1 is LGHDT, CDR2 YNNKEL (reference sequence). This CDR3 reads CASSQGTSRLQYV. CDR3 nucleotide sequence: TGTGCCAGCAGCCAGGGGACTAGCAGACTGCAGTACGTC.

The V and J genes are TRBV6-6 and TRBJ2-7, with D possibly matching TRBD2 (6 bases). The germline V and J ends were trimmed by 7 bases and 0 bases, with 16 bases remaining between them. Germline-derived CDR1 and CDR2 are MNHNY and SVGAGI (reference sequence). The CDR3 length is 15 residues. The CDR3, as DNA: TGTGCCAGCACCTTTAGCGGAGGGCCCTCCTACGAGCAGTACGTC. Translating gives CASTFSGGPSYEQYV.

CDR3 region: CASSLQGAVYGYTF. CDR3 bases: TGCGCCAGCAGCTTGCAGGGGGCTGTCTATGGCTACACCTTC. The chain has TRBV5-1 and TRBJ1-2, with 8 bases matching TRBD1. The CDR3 contains 14 residues. The V and J ends lost 1 base and 4 bases, in that order; junction bases with no gene match: 3. Germline lookup yields CDR1 SGHRS and CDR2 YFSETQ.

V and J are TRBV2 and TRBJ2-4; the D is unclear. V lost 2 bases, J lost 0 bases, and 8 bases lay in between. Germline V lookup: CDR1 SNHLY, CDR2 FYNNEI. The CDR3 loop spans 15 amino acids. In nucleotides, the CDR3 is TGTGCCAGCAGTGAACACCGGCTAGCCAAAAACATTCAGTACTTC. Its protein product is CASSEHRLAKNIQYF.

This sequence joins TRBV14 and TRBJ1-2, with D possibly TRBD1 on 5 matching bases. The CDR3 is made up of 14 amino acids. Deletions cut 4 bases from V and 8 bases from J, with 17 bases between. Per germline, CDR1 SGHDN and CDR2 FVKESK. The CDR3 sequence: CASSRQGVGGGYTF. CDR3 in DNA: TGTGCCAGCAGCCGCCAGGGCGTCGGGGGAGGCTACACCTTC.

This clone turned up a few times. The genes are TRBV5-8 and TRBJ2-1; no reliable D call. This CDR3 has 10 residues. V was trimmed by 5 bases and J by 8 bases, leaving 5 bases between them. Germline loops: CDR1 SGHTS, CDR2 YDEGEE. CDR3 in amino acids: CASRRYEQFF. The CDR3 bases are TGTGCCAGCAGGAGGTATGAGCAGTTCTTC.

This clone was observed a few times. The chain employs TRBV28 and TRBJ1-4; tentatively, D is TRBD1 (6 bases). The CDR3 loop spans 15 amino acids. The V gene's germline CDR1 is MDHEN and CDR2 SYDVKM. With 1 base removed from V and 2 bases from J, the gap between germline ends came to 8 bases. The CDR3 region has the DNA TGTGCCAGCAGTTTATCAGGGGCGACTAATGAAAAACTGTTTTTT. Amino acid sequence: CASSLSGATNEKLFF.

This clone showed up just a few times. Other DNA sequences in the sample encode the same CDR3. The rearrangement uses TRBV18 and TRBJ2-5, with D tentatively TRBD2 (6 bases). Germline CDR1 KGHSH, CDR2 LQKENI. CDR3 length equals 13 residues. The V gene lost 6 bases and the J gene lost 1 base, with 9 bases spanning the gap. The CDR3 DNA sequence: TGTGCCAGCTCCCCGGGACTCCAAGAGACCCAGTACTTC. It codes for CASSPGLQETQYF.

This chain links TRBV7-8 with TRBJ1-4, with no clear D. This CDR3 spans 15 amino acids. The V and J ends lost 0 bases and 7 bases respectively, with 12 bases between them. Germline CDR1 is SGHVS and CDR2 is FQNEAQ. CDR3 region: CASSLAALGGEKLFF. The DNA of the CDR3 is TGTGCCAGCAGCTTAGCAGCTTTAGGAGGTGAAAAACTGTTTTTT.

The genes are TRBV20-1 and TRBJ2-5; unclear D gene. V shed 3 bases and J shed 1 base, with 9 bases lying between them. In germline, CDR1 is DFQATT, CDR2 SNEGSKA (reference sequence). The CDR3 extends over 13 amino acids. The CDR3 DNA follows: TGCAGTGCTAGTGGCGGAGCCCAAGAGACCCAGTACTTC. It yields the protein CSASGGAQETQYF.

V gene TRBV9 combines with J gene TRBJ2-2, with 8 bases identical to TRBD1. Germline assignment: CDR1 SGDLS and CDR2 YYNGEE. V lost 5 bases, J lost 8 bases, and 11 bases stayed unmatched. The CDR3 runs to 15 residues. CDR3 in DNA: TGTGCCAGCAGTCTGATAGGACAGGGTTCGGGGGAGCTGTTTTTT. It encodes CASSLIGQGSGELFF. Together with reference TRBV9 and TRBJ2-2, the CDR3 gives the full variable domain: DSGVTQTPKHLITATGQRVTLRCSPRSGDLSVYWYQQSLDQGLQFLIQYYNGEERAKGNILERFSAQQFPDLHSELNLSSLELGDSALYFCASSLIGQGSGELFFGEGSRLTVL.

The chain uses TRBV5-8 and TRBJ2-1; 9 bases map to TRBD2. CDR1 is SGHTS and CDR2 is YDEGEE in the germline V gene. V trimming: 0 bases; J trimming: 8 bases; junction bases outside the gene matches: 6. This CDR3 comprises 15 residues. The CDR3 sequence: CASSLEAGGGYEQFF. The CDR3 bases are TGTGCCAGCAGCTTGGAGGCGGGAGGGGGCTATGAGCAGTTCTTC.

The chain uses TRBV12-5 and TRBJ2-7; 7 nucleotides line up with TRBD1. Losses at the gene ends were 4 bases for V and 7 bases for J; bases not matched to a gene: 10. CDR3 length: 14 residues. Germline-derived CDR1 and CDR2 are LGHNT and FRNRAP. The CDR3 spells CASGSTGITDEQYV. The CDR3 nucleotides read TGTGCTAGTGGTTCGACAGGGATCACGGATGAGCAGTACGTC.

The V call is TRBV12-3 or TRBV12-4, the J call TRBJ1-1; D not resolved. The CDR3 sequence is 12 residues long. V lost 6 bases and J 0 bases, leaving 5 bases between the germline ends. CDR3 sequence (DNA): TGTGCCAGCAGCAACTTGAACACTGAAGCTTTCTTT. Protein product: CASSNLNTEAFF.

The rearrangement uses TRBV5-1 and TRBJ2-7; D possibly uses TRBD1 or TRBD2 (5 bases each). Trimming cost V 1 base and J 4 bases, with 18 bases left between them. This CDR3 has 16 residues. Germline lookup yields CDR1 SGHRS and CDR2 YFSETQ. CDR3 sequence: CASSLTGPWDLYEQYV. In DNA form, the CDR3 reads TGCGCCAGCAGCTTGACCGGGCCCTGGGACCTGTACGAGCAGTACGTC.

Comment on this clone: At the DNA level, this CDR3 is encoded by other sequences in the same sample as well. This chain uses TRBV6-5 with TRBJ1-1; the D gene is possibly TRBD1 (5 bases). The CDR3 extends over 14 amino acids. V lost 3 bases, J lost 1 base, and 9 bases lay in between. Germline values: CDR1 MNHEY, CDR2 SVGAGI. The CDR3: CASSYGTGNTEAFF. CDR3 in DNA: TGTGCCAGCAGTTATGGGACGGGGAACACTGAAGCTTTCTTT.

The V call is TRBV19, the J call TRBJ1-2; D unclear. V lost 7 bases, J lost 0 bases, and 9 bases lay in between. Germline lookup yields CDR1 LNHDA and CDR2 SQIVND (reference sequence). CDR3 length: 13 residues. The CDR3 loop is CASKKKANYGYTF. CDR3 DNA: TGTGCCAGTAAGAAAAAAGCTAACTATGGCTACACCTTC.

The CDR3 loop is CASSSWTGMGTGELFF. The CDR3 nucleotides are TGTGCCAGCAGCTCTTGGACAGGGATGGGCACCGGGGAGCTGTTTTTT. The V gene is TRBV7-2, the J gene TRBJ2-2; 8 positions match TRBD1. This CDR3 contains 16 residues. With 4 bases clipped from V and 4 bases from J, the junction kept 8 bases outside the gene matches. Germline V gene sequence: CDR1 SGHTA, CDR2 FQGNSA.

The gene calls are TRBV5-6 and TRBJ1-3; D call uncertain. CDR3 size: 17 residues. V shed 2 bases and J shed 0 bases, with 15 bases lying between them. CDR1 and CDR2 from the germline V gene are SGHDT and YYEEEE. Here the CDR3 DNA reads TGTGCCAGCAGCTTTTTGGCCAGGTCGAGCTCTGGAAACACCATATATTTT. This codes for CASSFLARSSSGNTIYF.

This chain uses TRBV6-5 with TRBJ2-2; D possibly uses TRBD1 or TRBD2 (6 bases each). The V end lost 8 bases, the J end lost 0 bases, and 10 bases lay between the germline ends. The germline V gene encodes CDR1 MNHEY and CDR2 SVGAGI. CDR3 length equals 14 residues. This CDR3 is CASRGLANTGELFF. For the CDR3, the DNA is TGTGCCAGCCGGGGGCTCGCGAACACCGGGGAGCTGTTTTTT.

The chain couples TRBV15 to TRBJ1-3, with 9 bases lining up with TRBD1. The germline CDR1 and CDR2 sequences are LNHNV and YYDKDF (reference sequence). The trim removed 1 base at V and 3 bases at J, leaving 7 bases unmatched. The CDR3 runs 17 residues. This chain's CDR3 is CATSRGGQGWFGNTIYF. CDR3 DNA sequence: TGTGCCACCAGCAGAGGAGGACAGGGGTGGTTTGGAAACACCATATATTTT.

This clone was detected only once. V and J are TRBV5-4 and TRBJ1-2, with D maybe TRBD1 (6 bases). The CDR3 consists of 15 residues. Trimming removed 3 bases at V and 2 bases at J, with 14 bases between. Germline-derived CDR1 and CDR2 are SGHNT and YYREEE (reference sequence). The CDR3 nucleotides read TGTGCCAGCAGCTCAGCGGGGGGGCACAACTATGGCTACACCTTC. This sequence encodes CASSSAGGHNYGYTF.

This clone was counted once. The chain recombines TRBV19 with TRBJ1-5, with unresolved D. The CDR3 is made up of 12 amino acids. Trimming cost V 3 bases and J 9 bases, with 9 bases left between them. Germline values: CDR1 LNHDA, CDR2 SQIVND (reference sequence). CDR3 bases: TGTGCCAGTAGTATTCTGCGCGGGCCCCAGCATTTT. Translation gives CASSILRGPQHF.

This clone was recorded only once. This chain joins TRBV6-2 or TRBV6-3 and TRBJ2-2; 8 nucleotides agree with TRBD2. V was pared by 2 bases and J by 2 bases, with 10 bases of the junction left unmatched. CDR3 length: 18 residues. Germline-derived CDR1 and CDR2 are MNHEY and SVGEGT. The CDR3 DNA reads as TGTGCCAGCAGTTACCCTCTCCGGGGGGGCCTAAACACCGGGGAGCTGTTTTTT. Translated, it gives CASSYPLRGGLNTGELFF.